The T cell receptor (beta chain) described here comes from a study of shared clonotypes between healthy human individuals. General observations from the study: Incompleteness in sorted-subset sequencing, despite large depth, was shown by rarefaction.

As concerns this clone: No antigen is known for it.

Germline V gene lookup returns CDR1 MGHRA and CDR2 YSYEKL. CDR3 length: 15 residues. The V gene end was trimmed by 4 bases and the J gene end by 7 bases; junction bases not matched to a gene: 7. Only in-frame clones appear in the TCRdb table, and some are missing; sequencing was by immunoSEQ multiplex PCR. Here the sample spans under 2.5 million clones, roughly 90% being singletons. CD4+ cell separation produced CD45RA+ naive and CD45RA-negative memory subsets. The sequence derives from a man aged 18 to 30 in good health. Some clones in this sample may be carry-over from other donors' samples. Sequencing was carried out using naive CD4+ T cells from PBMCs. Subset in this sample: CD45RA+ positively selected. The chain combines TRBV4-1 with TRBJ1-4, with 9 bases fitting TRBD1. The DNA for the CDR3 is TGCGCCAGCAGCCTCACCGACAGGGGGGTTGAAAAACTGTTTTTT. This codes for CASSLTDRGVEKLFF.